This passage covers 28 T cell receptor beta chains from one sample sequenced in a study of blood T cell repertoires in COVID-19. The data were produced by immunoSEQ multiplex PCR, yet TCRdb's version contains in-frame clones alone and is incomplete. Among fewer than 100,000 clones listed, more than 65% were seen once. Sequenced input: peripheral blood. The receptors were gathered from a man aged 45-65 years with acute or convalescent COVID-19.

J is TRBJ1-3 and V is TRBV4-3, with D uncertain. V was cut by 0 bases and J by 0 bases, with 15 bases left in between. This CDR3 comprises 18 residues. Germline CDR1 LGHNA, CDR2 YSLEER. This chain's CDR3 is CASSQDRIRVFSGNTIYF. CDR3 sequence (DNA): TGCGCCAGCAGCCAAGATAGGATTCGGGTTTTCTCTGGAAACACCATATATTTT.

The J gene is TRBJ2-1, the V gene TRBV28; 7 bases are shared with TRBD1. The germline V gene encodes CDR1 MDHEN and CDR2 SYDVKM. CDR3 length equals 16 residues. V was pared by 6 bases and J by 3 bases, with 11 bases of the junction left unmatched. The CDR3: CASSAPGTVVYNEQFF. The DNA for the CDR3 is TGTGCCAGCAGCGCCCCCGGGACAGTGGTCTACAATGAGCAGTTCTTC.

This chain links TRBV5-1 with TRBJ1-2; D is uncertain. In germline, CDR1 is SGHRS, CDR2 YFSETQ. Trimming removed 0 bases at V and 7 bases at J, with 10 bases between. This CDR3 has 13 amino acids. CDR3 bases: TGCGCCAGCAGCTTGGAGCCGGTCGGTGGCTACACCTTC. Translation gives CASSLEPVGGYTF. The entire variable domain, with the rest obtained from reference TRBV5-1 and TRBJ1-2, is as follows: KAGVTQTPRYLIKTRGQQVTLSCSPISGHRSVSWYQQTPGQGLQFLFEYFSETQRNKGNFPGRFSGRQFSNSRSEMNVSTLELGDSALYLCASSLEPVGGYTFGSGTRLTVV.

This clone has a single count. This sequence joins TRBV5-8 and TRBJ1-4; D gene uncertain. Germline V CDR1 and CDR2: SGHTS, YDEGEE. Trimming pared 1 base from V and 13 bases from J, leaving 11 bases between. The CDR3 covers 12 residues. The DNA for the CDR3 is TGTGCCAGCAGCTTGACTTTGAACCGACTGTTTTTT. Its protein product is CASSLTLNRLFF.

The V and J genes are TRBV5-6 and TRBJ2-5, with 9 positions matching TRBD1. Germline V CDR1 and CDR2: SGHDT, YYEEEE. J lost 5 bases, V lost 1 base, and 9 bases had no gene match. This CDR3 is built from 16 residues. CDR3: CASSLLQGARGETQYF. CDR3 nucleotide sequence: TGTGCCAGCAGCTTGCTACAGGGGGCTCGGGGGGAGACCCAGTACTTC.

V usage is TRBV28 and J usage is TRBJ2-1, with D possibly being TRBD1 (6 bases). The V end was cut by 5 bases, the J end by 0 bases, with 14 bases between. The CDR3 runs 16 residues. The V gene's germline CDR1 is MDHEN and CDR2 SYDVKM. CDR3 coding DNA: TGTGCCAGCAGTAGAAAGACAGGTAGCTCCTACAATGAGCAGTTCTTC. This sequence encodes CASSRKTGSSYNEQFF.

The chain links TRBV19 to TRBJ1-2; D is unclear. CDR1 LNHDA and CDR2 SQIVND come from the germline V gene (reference sequence). The ends were cut back, 4 bases at V and 5 bases at J, with 5 bases in the middle. This CDR3 is 11 amino acids long. This CDR3 reads CASSTRYGYTF. CDR3 nucleotide sequence: TGTGCCAGTAGTACCCGGTATGGCTACACCTTC.

The V call is TRBV6-5, the J call TRBJ1-1; D possibly corresponds to TRBD1 (5 bases). Trimming cost V 11 bases and J 1 base, with 11 bases left between them. This CDR3 is built from 12 residues. Germline CDR1 reads MNHEY; CDR2 reads SVGAGI. DNA for the CDR3: TGTGCCGCGGACACGTCGAACACTGAAGCTTTCTTT. Amino acid sequence: CAADTSNTEAFF.

The rearrangement uses TRBV5-6 and TRBJ1-2, with 7 bases that match TRBD1. The germline V gene has CDR1 SGHDT and CDR2 YYEEEE. The CDR3 consists of 13 residues. With 2 bases clipped from V and 6 bases from J, the junction kept 4 bases outside the gene matches. The CDR3 sequence: CASSFGRGDGYTF. Here the CDR3 DNA reads TGTGCCAGCAGCTTTGGCAGGGGGGATGGCTACACCTTC.

The V call is TRBV6-1, the J call TRBJ2-5; 8 bases agree with TRBD1. V lost 3 bases, J lost 5 bases, and 5 bases stayed unmatched. This CDR3 region has 14 residues. Germline CDR1 reads MNHNS; CDR2 reads SASEGT. CDR3 in DNA: TGTGCCAGCAGTGAGGACAGGGTGCAGGAGACCCAGTACTTC. Protein: CASSEDRVQETQYF.

This chain links TRBV4-2 with TRBJ2-5; 14 bases line up with TRBD2. Germline V gene lookup returns CDR1 LGHNA and CDR2 YNFKEQ. CDR3 length: 16 amino acids. With V trimmed by 3 bases and J by 3 bases, 3 bases remained unmatched. The CDR3 coding sequence is TGTGCCAGCAGCCAGAAGGGACTAGCGGGAGAAGAGACCCAGTACTTC. It is translated as CASSQKGLAGEETQYF.

The chain carries TRBV6-4 and TRBJ2-3; 11 bases are a match to TRBD1. The CDR3 contains 15 residues. The junction had 2 bases not matched to a gene; V was cut back by 2 bases and J by 4 bases. CDR1 is MRHNA, CDR2 SNTAGT, per germline. DNA for the CDR3: TGTGCCAGCAGTGACGGGACAGGGGGATCAGATACGCAGTATTTT. Protein sequence: CASSDGTGGSDTQYF.

The chain carries TRBV2 and TRBJ2-1; TRBD1 matches at 12 bases. The CDR3 spans 16 residues. Germline CDR1 and CDR2: SNHLY and FYNNEI. The J segment lost 8 bases and the V segment lost 6 bases, leaving 11 bases of the junction unmatched. CDR3 residues: CASRTGDRGRLDEQFF. The CDR3 bases are TGTGCCAGCAGGACAGGGGACAGGGGGCGACTTGATGAGCAGTTCTTC. Filled out from reference TRBV2 and TRBJ2-1, the complete variable domain reads EPEVTQTPSHQVTQMGQEVILRCVPISNHLYFYWYRQILGQKVEFLVSFYNNEISEKSEIFDDQFSVERPDGSNFTLKIRSTKLEDSAMYFCASRTGDRGRLDEQFFGPGTRLTVL.

This clone occurred once. The V and J genes are TRBV5-5 and TRBJ2-3; D might be TRBD1 (5 bases). The V end was cut by 0 bases, the J end by 4 bases, with 9 bases between. CDR1 and CDR2 from the germline V gene are SGHKS and YYEKEE (reference sequence). This CDR3 has 14 amino acids. The CDR3 spells CASSLEWGADTQYF. In nucleotides, the CDR3 is TGTGCCAGCAGCTTGGAATGGGGCGCAGATACGCAGTATTTT.

The gene calls are TRBV2 and TRBJ2-5, with 7 bases that match TRBD1. CDR1 is SNHLY, CDR2 FYNNEI, per germline. The CDR3 spans 15 residues. The trim removed 2 bases at V and 2 bases at J, leaving 5 bases unmatched. The CDR3 DNA is TGTGCCAGCAGTGAACAGGGACAGCCACAAGAGACCCAGTACTTC. This codes for CASSEQGQPQETQYF.

V gene TRBV19 combines with J gene TRBJ1-6; 7 bases align to TRBD1. V lost 3 bases and J lost 9; bases outside the gene matches: 8. This CDR3 comprises 15 residues. Per germline, CDR1 LNHDA and CDR2 SQIVND (reference sequence). The CDR3 DNA sequence: TGTGCCAGTAGTATCGAGACAGGGTACGGTTCACCCCTCCACTTT. Protein sequence: CASSIETGYGSPLHF.

This clone was picked up one time. The J gene is TRBJ1-4, the V gene TRBV18; D is undetermined. The V gene lost 2 bases and the J gene lost 8 bases, with 15 bases spanning the gap. This CDR3 spans 15 amino acids. CDR1 KGHSH and CDR2 LQKENI come from the germline V gene. For the CDR3, the DNA is TGTGCCAGCTCACCAGGCGCCCGGAGTGGGGAAAAACTGTTTTTT. Amino acids: CASSPGARSGEKLFF.

This chain connects TRBV27 to TRBJ1-1; 7 bases match TRBD1. The CDR3 sequence is 15 residues long. The V gene end was trimmed by 2 bases and the J gene end by 5 bases; junction bases not matched to a gene: 8. In germline, CDR1 is MNHEY, CDR2 SMNVEV (reference sequence). DNA for the CDR3: TGTGCCAGCAGTTTAGAGAAGGGGGCGCGAACTGAAGCTTTCTTT. It is translated as CASSLEKGARTEAFF.

The chain links TRBV5-6 to TRBJ1-6, with TRBD1 matching over 9 bases. The germline gives CDR1 SGHDT, CDR2 YYEEEE. V lost 4 bases and J lost 14; bases outside the gene matches: 13. CDR3 length equals 15 residues. The chain's CDR3 is CASSTSGQGVGTLHF. The DNA of the CDR3 is TGTGCCAGCAGCACTTCGGGACAGGGTGTCGGCACCCTCCACTTT.

This clone was detected only once. The rearrangement joins TRBV5-1 to TRBJ2-2; 10 nucleotides align to TRBD1. The J segment lost 6 bases and the V segment lost 5 bases, leaving 7 bases of the junction unmatched. The CDR3 spans 15 residues. Germline CDR1 reads SGHRS; CDR2 reads YFSETQ. The CDR3 nucleotides read TGCGCCAGCAGACCCGGGACAGGGGTTCCCGGGGAGCTGTTTTTT. Residues: CASRPGTGVPGELFF.

DNA for the CDR3: TGTGCCAGCAGCCTTACGCGGGTGAGTGCTTTCTTT. Amino acid sequence: CASSLTRVSAFF. The chain couples TRBV7-2 to TRBJ1-1, with unresolved D. This CDR3 region has 12 residues. The ends were cut back, 5 bases at V and 11 bases at J, with 15 bases in the middle. Germline V CDR1 and CDR2: SGHTA, FQGNSA.

The J gene is TRBJ1-6, the V gene TRBV28; D may be TRBD1 (5 bases). CDR1 is MDHEN, CDR2 SYDVKM, per germline. With 7 bases removed from V and 4 bases from J, the gap between germline ends came to 8 bases. This CDR3 spans 13 amino acids. The chain's CDR3 is CASTGLYNSPLHF. CDR3 nucleotides: TGTGCCAGCACGGGACTTTATAATTCACCCCTCCACTTT.

The J gene is TRBJ2-2, the V gene TRBV11-3; 11 nucleotides align to TRBD1. Trimming cost V 6 bases and J 4 bases; bases outside gene matches: 7. Per the germline V gene, CDR1 is SGHNT and CDR2 is YENEEA. The length of the CDR3 is 16 residues. The CDR3 loop reads CASRHLGTGGTGELFF. CDR3 nucleotide sequence: TGTGCCAGCAGACACCTCGGGACAGGGGGCACCGGGGAGCTGTTTTTT.

V is TRBV11-2 and J is TRBJ2-7; D perhaps matches TRBD2 (7 bases). Looked up from germline, CDR1 is SGHAT and CDR2 is FQNNGV. This CDR3 is 14 amino acids long. With 6 bases removed from V and 5 bases from J, the gap between germline ends came to 17 bases. The CDR3 reads CASRIGGARDEQYF. The DNA for the CDR3 is TGTGCCAGCAGAATTGGGGGGGCGCGGGACGAGCAGTACTTC.

This chain links TRBV19 with TRBJ2-7, with D hard to call. The germline V gene encodes CDR1 LNHDA and CDR2 SQIVND (reference sequence). V lost 5 bases, J lost 2 bases, and 10 bases lay in between. This CDR3 is built from 13 residues. CDR3: CASSPAPAYEQYF. In DNA, the CDR3 is TGTGCCAGTAGTCCCGCACCGGCCTACGAGCAGTACTTC. The full variable domain, its missing parts supplied by reference TRBV19 and TRBJ2-7, is DGGITQSPKYLFRKEGQNVTLSCEQNLNHDAMYWYRQDPGQGLRLIYYSQIVNDFQKGDIAEGYSVSREKKESFPLTVTSAQKNPTAFYLCASSPAPAYEQYFGPGTRLTVT.

This chain connects TRBV18 to TRBJ1-4; D may be TRBD1 (5 bases). Trimming stripped 0 bases from V and 7 bases from J, with 18 bases between. The CDR3 sequence is 17 residues long. Germline V CDR1 and CDR2: KGHSH, LQKENI. CDR3: CASSPPRRGGLVEKLFF. Written as DNA, the CDR3 is TGTGCCAGCTCACCACCCCGGAGGGGAGGGTTGGTTGAAAAACTGTTTTTT.

The V gene is TRBV19, the J gene TRBJ1-1; TRBD1 agrees at 8 bases. V shed 8 bases, J shed 6 bases, and the junction held 11 bases outside the gene matches. The CDR3 is 14 residues long. Looked up from germline, CDR1 is LNHDA and CDR2 is SQIVND (reference sequence). The CDR3 region has the DNA TGTGCCAGTCGGATAGGACAGGGTCGGGCTGAAGCTTTCTTT. Its protein is CASRIGQGRAEAFF.

This chain joins TRBV6-6 and TRBJ1-2; 9 bases match TRBD1. Germline V gene data show CDR1 as MNHNY and CDR2 as SVGAGI (reference sequence). This CDR3 region has 15 residues. Losses at the gene ends were 6 bases for V and 6 bases for J; bases not matched to a gene: 11. This chain's CDR3 is CASSRGQGSFDGYTF. The CDR3 DNA reads as TGTGCCAGCAGCCGGGGACAGGGATCCTTCGATGGCTACACCTTC.